This TCR beta chain was sequenced in a study of blood T cell repertoires in COVID-19. Study-level background: Samples of COVID-19 (acute and convalescent) were obtained from the United States, Italy and Spain.

In the source study's methods: From reference gene primer amplification, estimates of nucleated cell counts were derived. Some clones are missing from TCRdb's copy, which holds only in-frame ones; the method was immunoSEQ multiplex PCR. The D gene and trimming were derived from the DNA, and the V and J assignments and clone size from that table. The data show 150,000 to 200,000 clones, 65% to 80% seen once. This CDR3 is built from 17 residues. The ends lost 1 base at V and 5 bases at J; junction bases unmatched: 8. Germline V gene data show CDR1 as LGHNA and CDR2 as YNFKEQ. The chain has TRBV4-2 and TRBJ1-6, with 7 bases that match TRBD1. This TCR derives from a man between 60 and 75 years old with acute or convalescent COVID-19. Material for sequencing was peripheral blood. CDR3 sequence reads: CASSQAPQGDNNSPLHF. CDR3 DNA: TGTGCCAGCAGCCAAGCACCCCAGGGGGATAATAATTCACCCCTCCACTTT.